A single sample is the source of the 17 T cell receptor beta chains below, sequenced in a study of blood T cell repertoires in COVID-19. Measured with immunoSEQ multiplex PCR; TCRdb has only the in-frame clones, and not every one. This table has about 190,000 clones, 70% to 80% appearing once. Sequenced: peripheral blood. The receptors here all came from a man aged 50-60 years who had recovered from COVID-19.

CDR3 nucleotide sequence: TGTGCCAGCAGTCTAGCGGGAGGGCTTGAGCAGTTCTTC. The encoded protein is CASSLAGGLEQFF. The chain has TRBV7-3 and TRBJ2-1; 12 bases line up with TRBD2. Germline CDR1 reads SGHTA; CDR2 reads FQGTGA. The CDR3 is 13 amino acids. J was trimmed by 9 bases and V by 6 bases; bases with no gene match: 3. The whole variable domain, remainder taken from reference TRBV7-3 and TRBJ2-1, is GAGVSQTPSNKVTEKGKYVELRCDPISGHTALYWYRQSLGQGPEFLIYFQGTGAADDSGLPNDRFFAVRPEGSVSTLKIQRTERGDSAVYLCASSLAGGLEQFFGPGTRLTVL.

V usage is TRBV19 and J usage is TRBJ2-4; the D is unclear. The CDR3 spans 15 residues. The germline CDR1 and CDR2 sequences are LNHDA and SQIVND (reference sequence). With 3 bases removed from V and 0 bases from J, the gap between germline ends came to 9 bases. This chain's CDR3 is CASSIAHLAKNIQYF. CDR3 sequence (DNA): TGTGCCAGTAGTATCGCCCACTTAGCCAAAAACATTCAGTACTTC.

The chain joins TRBV7-2 to TRBJ2-3; 8 nucleotides line up with TRBD2. The CDR3 sequence is 14 residues long. Germline CDR1 and CDR2: SGHTA and FQGNSA. With 4 bases clipped from V and 2 bases from J, the junction kept 2 bases outside the gene matches. This CDR3 reads CASSSSGYTDTQYF. The CDR3 DNA is TGTGCCAGCAGCTCTAGCGGGTACACAGATACGCAGTATTTT.

The rearrangement links TRBV15 to TRBJ2-5; D is undetermined. The CDR3 contains 14 residues. Germline V gene data show CDR1 as LNHNV and CDR2 as YYDKDF (reference sequence). The germline V and J ends were trimmed by 1 base and 1 base, with 7 bases remaining between them. CDR3 sequence: CATSRGLVQETQYF. CDR3 DNA: TGTGCCACCAGCAGAGGGCTAGTCCAAGAGACCCAGTACTTC.

This rearrangement joins TRBV12-3 or TRBV12-4 to TRBJ1-1; D gene uncertain. This CDR3 has 13 residues. V gave up 2 bases and J gave up 1 base, with 5 bases separating them. CDR3 protein: CASSLHSNTEAFF. The CDR3 DNA follows: TGTGCCAGCAGTTTACATTCGAACACTGAAGCTTTCTTT.

The V and J genes are TRBV5-8 and TRBJ2-1; TRBD2 aligns across 8 bases. Trimming at V came to 9 bases and at J to 0 bases, leaving 8 bases not matched to a gene. CDR1 SGHTS and CDR2 YDEGEE come from the germline V gene. The CDR3 loop spans 15 amino acids. The CDR3 loop reads CATKNGRASYNEQFF. Written as DNA, the CDR3 is TGTGCCACGAAAAACGGGAGGGCCTCCTACAATGAGCAGTTCTTC.

The V gene is TRBV3-1 (or the pseudogene TRBV3-2), the J gene TRBJ1-1, with D maybe TRBD1 (6 bases). Germline V lookup: CDR1 LGHDT, CDR2 YNNKEL (reference sequence). Trimming cost V 1 base and J 5 bases, with 11 bases left between them. The CDR3 totals 14 residues. The CDR3 reads CASSQGQARTEAFF. CDR3 nucleotide sequence: TGTGCCAGCAGCCAAGGACAGGCCCGAACTGAAGCTTTCTTT.

The sample holds one count of this clone. This chain connects TRBV11-2 to TRBJ1-1; the D is unclear. Trimming shortened V by 1 base and J by 4 bases, and 10 bases separated the two germline ends. CDR1 and CDR2 (germline): SGHAT, FQNNGV. CDR3 length equals 14 residues. The CDR3 here is CASSLVGVGTEAFF. The CDR3 nucleotides are TGTGCCAGCAGCTTAGTGGGAGTTGGCACTGAAGCTTTCTTT.

This clone is a singleton in its sample. The gene calls are TRBV11-1 and TRBJ1-1, with 7 bases lining up with TRBD1. CDR3 size: 15 residues. J lost 3 bases, V lost 5 bases, and 9 bases had no gene match. Germline V CDR1 and CDR2: SGHAT, FQDESV (reference sequence). The CDR3, as DNA: TGTGCCAGCAGCCCCCGAGGGGGCTTCGACACTGAAGCTTTCTTT. It encodes CASSPRGGFDTEAFF. Looking up the rest from reference TRBV11-1 and TRBJ1-1 gives the full variable domain: EAEVAQSPRYKITEKSQAVAFWCDPISGHATLYWYRQILGQGPELLVQFQDESVVDDSQLPKDRFSAERLKGVDSTLKIQPAELGDSAMYLCASSPRGGFDTEAFFGQGTRLTVV.

The chain links TRBV30 to TRBJ1-2; weak D call: TRBD1 (6 bases). Germline CDR1 reads GTSNPN; CDR2 reads SVGIG (reference sequence). V lost 2 bases and J lost 2, with 12 bases in between. The CDR3 is made up of 14 amino acids. CDR3 nucleotide sequence: TGTGCCTGGAGTAGACGGACAGCGAACTATGGCTACACCTTC. Amino acid sequence: CAWSRRTANYGYTF. The full variable domain, its missing parts supplied by reference TRBV30 and TRBJ1-2, is SQTIHQWPATLVQPVGSPLSLECTVEGTSNPNLYWYRQAAGRGLQLLFYSVGIGQISSEVPQNLSASRPQDRQFILSSKKLLLSDSGFYLCAWSRRTANYGYTFGSGTRLTVV.

In its sample, this clone was seen a few times. The rearrangement joins TRBV7-2 to TRBJ1-2; TRBD1 aligns across 9 bases. There are 13 residues in the CDR3. CDR1 is SGHTA and CDR2 is FQGNSA in the germline V gene. Trimming removed 5 bases from V and 7 bases from J; junction bases left unmatched: 5. The CDR3 spells CASSPDRGSGYTF. The CDR3 DNA reads TGTGCCAGCAGCCCCGACAGGGGGTCTGGCTACACCTTC.

This chain connects TRBV19 to TRBJ1-1; D not resolved. Germline V gene lookup returns CDR1 LNHDA and CDR2 SQIVND (reference sequence). The ends were cut back, 3 bases at V and 2 bases at J, with 10 bases in the middle. The CDR3 has 14 amino acids. The CDR3 bases are TGTGCCAGTAGTATTTCTTCGGGAAACACTGAAGCTTTCTTT. Its protein is CASSISSGNTEAFF.

This CDR3 is CASSFGANQPQHF. CDR3 nucleotide sequence: TGTGCCAGCAGTTTTGGGGCCAATCAGCCCCAGCATTTT. J is TRBJ1-5 and V is TRBV27; possible D gene TRBD1, 5 bases. This CDR3 is 13 amino acids long. Trimming left V 3 bases short and J 3 bases short, with 6 bases between. The germline gives CDR1 MNHEY, CDR2 SMNVEV (reference sequence).

This clone was counted between two and nine times. The V gene is TRBV28, the J gene TRBJ1-2, with 8 bases aligning to TRBD1. The CDR3 length is 14 residues. Germline values: CDR1 MDHEN, CDR2 SYDVKM. After removal of 3 bases from V and 8 bases from J, the junction contained 8 bases not matched to a gene. The CDR3 DNA sequence: TGTGCCAGCAGTTTGTTGGACAGGGACGTGGGCTACACCTTC. Protein: CASSLLDRDVGYTF.

The rearrangement uses TRBV9 and TRBJ2-7, with 8 bases aligning to TRBD2. The V gene end was trimmed by 4 bases and the J gene end by 1 base; junction bases not matched to a gene: 13. The CDR3 has 17 residues. Looked up from germline, CDR1 is SGDLS and CDR2 is YYNGEE. The CDR3 loop is CASSPRPGRGTSYEQYF. CDR3 DNA sequence: TGTGCCAGCAGCCCTCGACCCGGGAGGGGGACTTCCTACGAGCAGTACTTC.

The chain carries TRBV11-2 and TRBJ1-2; 8 nucleotides align to TRBD1. Germline trimming cut 8 bases from V and 4 bases from J; bases unmatched to any gene: 3. The CDR3 covers 12 residues. CDR1 is SGHAT and CDR2 is FQNNGV in the germline V gene. Here the CDR3 DNA reads TGTGCCAGCGCAACAGGGGGCTATGGCTACACCTTC. Its protein is CASATGGYGYTF.

The rearrangement joins TRBV25-1 to TRBJ1-5; tentative D call: TRBD1 (5 bases). Germline loops: CDR1 MGHDK, CDR2 SYGVNS. Trimming took 0 bases from V and 5 from J, leaving 11 bases between them. The CDR3 covers 15 residues. The CDR3 loop reads CASSEYAGQDQPQHF. CDR3 nucleotides: TGTGCCAGCAGTGAATATGCAGGGCAGGATCAGCCCCAGCATTTT.